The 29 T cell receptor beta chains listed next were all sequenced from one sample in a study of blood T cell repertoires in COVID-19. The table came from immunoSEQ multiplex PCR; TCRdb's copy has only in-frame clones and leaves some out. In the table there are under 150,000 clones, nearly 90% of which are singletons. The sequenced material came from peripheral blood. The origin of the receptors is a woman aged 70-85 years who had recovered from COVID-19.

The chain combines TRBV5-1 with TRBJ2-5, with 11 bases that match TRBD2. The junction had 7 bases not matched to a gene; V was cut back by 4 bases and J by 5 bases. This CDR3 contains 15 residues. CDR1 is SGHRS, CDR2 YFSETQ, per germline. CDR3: CASSRLAGGSETQYF. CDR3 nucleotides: TGCGCCAGCAGCCGATTAGCGGGAGGGAGCGAGACCCAGTACTTC.

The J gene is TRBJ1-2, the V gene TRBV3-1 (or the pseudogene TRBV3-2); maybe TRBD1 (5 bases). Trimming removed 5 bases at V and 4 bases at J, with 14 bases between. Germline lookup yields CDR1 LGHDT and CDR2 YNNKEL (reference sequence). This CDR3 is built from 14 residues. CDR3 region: CASSERQTFYGYTF. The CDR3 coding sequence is TGTGCCAGCAGCGAGAGACAGACATTCTATGGCTACACCTTC.

The CDR3 is CASSQDSSSGPFYTGELFF. The CDR3 coding sequence is TGCGCCAGCAGCCAAGATAGTTCTAGCGGCCCGTTCTACACCGGGGAGCTGTTTTTT. V and J are TRBV4-3 and TRBJ2-2, with 7 nucleotides matching TRBD2. Trimming took 0 bases from V and 3 from J; bases not matched to a gene: 13. The CDR3 length is 19 residues. Germline CDR1 is LGHNA and CDR2 is YSLEER.

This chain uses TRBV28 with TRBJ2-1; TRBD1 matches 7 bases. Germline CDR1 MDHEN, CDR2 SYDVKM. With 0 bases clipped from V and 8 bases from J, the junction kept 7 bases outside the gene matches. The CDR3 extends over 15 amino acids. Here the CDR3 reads CASSLWTGPPHEQFF. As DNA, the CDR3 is TGTGCCAGCAGTTTATGGACAGGGCCTCCCCATGAGCAGTTCTTC.

The CDR3 protein is CAWSVPGVWEQYF. CDR3 nucleotides: TGTGCCTGGAGTGTACCAGGGGTCTGGGAGCAGTACTTC. The chain has TRBV30 and TRBJ2-7; D might be TRBD1 (6 bases). Between the trimmed V and J ends, which lost 0 bases and 7 bases, there was a span of 13 bases. Germline CDR1 is GTSNPN and CDR2 is SVGIG (reference sequence). The CDR3 has 13 amino acids.

The CDR3 here is CASSPRQASQETQYF. CDR3 sequence (DNA): TGCGCCAGCAGCCCGAGACAGGCGTCCCAAGAGACCCAGTACTTC. The V gene is TRBV5-1, the J gene TRBJ2-5, with D perhaps matching TRBD1 (6 bases). Trimming shortened V by 4 bases and J by 1 base, and 14 bases separated the two germline ends. CDR3 length: 15 residues. Germline lookup yields CDR1 SGHRS and CDR2 YFSETQ.

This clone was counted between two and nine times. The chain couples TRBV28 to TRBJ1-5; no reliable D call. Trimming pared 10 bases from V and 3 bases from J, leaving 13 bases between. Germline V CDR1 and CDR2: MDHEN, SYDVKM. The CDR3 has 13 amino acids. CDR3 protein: CATLRDYNQPQHF. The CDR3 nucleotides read TGTGCCACTCTACGGGATTACAATCAGCCCCAGCATTTT.

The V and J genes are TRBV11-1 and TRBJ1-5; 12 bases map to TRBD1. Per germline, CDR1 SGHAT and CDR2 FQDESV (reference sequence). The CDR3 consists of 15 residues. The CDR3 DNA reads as TGTGCTACAACTCCGGGACAGGGGGCGAGTCAGCCCCAGCATTTT. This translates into CATTPGQGASQPQHF.

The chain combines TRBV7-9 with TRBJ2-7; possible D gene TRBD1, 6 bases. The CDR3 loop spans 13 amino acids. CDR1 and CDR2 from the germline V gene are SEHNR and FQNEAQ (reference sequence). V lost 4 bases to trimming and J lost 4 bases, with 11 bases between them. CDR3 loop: CASSSPGVYEQYF. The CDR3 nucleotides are TGTGCCAGCAGCTCTCCAGGGGTGTACGAGCAGTACTTC.

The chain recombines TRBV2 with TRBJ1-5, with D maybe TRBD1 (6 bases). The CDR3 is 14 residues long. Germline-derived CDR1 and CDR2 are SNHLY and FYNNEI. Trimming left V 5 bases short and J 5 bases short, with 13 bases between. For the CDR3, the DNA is TGTGCCAGCAGTTGGGACAACCAGGATCAGCCCCAGCATTTT. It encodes CASSWDNQDQPQHF. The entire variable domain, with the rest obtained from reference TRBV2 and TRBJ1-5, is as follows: EPEVTQTPSHQVTQMGQEVILRCVPISNHLYFYWYRQILGQKVEFLVSFYNNEISEKSEIFDDQFSVERPDGSNFTLKIRSTKLEDSAMYFCASSWDNQDQPQHFGDGTRLSIL.

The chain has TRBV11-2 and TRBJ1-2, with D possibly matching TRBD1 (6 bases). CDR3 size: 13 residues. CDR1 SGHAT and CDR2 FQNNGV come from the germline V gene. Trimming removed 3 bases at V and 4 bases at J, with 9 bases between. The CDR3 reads CASSLGQVYGYTF. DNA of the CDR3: TGTGCCAGCAGCTTGGGACAAGTCTATGGCTACACCTTC.

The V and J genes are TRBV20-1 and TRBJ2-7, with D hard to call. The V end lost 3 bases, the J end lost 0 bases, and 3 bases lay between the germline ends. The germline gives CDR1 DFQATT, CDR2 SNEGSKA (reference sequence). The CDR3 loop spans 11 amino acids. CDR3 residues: CSARSSYEQYF. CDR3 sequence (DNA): TGCAGTGCTAGGAGCTCCTACGAGCAGTACTTC.

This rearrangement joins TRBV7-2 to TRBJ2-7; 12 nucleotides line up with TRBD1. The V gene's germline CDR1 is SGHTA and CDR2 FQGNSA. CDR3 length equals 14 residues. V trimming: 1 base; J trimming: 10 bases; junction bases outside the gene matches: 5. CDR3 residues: CASSLGPGQGAQYF. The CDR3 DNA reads TGTGCCAGCAGCTTAGGCCCGGGACAGGGGGCCCAGTACTTC.

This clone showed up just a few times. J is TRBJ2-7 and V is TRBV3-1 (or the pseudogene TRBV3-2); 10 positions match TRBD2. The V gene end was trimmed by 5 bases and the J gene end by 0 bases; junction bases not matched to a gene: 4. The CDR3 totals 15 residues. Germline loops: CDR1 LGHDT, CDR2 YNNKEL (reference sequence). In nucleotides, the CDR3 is TGTGCCAGCAGCTCACTAGCGGGACACTCCTACGAGCAGTACTTC. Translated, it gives CASSSLAGHSYEQYF.

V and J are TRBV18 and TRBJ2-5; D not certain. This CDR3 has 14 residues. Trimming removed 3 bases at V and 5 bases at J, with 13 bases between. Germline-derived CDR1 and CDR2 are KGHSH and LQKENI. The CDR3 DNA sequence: TGTGCCAGCTCACCCTCGGTCCTGCGGGAGACCCAGTACTTC. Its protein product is CASSPSVLRETQYF.

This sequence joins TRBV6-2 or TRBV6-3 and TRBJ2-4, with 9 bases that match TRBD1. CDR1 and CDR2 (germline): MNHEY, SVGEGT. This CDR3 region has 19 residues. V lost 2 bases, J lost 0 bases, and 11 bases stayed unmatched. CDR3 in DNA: TGTGCCAGCAGTTACGTTACGACAGGGGGAAGGGTAGCCAAAAACATTCAGTACTTC. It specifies CASSYVTTGGRVAKNIQYF.

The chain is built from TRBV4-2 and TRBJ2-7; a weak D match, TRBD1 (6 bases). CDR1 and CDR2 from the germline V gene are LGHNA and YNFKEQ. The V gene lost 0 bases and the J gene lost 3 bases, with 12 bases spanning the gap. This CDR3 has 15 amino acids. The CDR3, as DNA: TGTGCCAGCAGCCAAGATTTCACAGGGCACTACGAGCAGTACTTC. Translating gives CASSQDFTGHYEQYF.

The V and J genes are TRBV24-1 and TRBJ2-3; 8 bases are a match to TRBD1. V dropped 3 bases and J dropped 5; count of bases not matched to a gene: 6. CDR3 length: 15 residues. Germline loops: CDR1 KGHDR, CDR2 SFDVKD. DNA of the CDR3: TGTGCCACCAGTGATCATCAGGGGGCAGGAGATACGCAGTATTTT. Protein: CATSDHQGAGDTQYF.

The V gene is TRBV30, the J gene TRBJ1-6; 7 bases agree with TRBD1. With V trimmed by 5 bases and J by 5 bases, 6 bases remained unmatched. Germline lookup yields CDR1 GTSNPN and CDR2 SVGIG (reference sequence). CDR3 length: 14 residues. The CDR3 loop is CAWVGTANNSPLHF. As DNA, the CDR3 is TGTGCCTGGGTCGGGACAGCCAATAATTCACCCCTCCACTTT.

The CDR3 DNA follows: TGTGCCACCAGTGATCCCCAGGTCTACGAGCAGTACTTC. Translated, it gives CATSDPQVYEQYF. V gene TRBV24-1 combines with J gene TRBJ2-7; no clear D gene. V was cut by 3 bases and J by 3 bases, with 8 bases left in between. The germline V gene encodes CDR1 KGHDR and CDR2 SFDVKD. This CDR3 spans 13 amino acids.

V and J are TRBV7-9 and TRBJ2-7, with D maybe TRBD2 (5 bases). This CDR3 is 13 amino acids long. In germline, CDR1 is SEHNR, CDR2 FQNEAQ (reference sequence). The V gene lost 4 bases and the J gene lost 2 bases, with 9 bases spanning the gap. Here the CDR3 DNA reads TGTGCCAGCAGCTCCGGGGTAGCCTACGAGCAGTACTTC. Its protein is CASSSGVAYEQYF.

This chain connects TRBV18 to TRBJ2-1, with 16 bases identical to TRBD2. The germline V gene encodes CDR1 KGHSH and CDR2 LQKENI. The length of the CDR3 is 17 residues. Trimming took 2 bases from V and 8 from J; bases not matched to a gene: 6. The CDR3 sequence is CASSPILGTSGRDEQFF. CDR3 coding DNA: TGTGCCAGCTCACCAATTCTCGGGACTAGCGGGAGGGATGAGCAGTTCTTC.

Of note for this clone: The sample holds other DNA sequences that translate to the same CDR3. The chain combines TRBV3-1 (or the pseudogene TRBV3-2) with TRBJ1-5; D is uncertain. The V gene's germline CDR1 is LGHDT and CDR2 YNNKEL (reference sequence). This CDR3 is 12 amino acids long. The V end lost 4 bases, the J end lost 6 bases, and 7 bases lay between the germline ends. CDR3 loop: CASSPGGQPQHF. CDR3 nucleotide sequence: TGTGCCAGCAGCCCCGGAGGTCAGCCCCAGCATTTT.

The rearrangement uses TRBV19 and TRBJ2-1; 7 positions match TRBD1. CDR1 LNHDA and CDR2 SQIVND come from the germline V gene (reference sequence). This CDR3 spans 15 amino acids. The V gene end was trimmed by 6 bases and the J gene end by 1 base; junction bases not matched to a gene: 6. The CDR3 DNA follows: TGTGCCAGTAGCCAAGGGGGCGCGTCCTACAATGAGCAGTTCTTC. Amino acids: CASSQGGASYNEQFF. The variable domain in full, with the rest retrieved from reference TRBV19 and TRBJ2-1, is DGGITQSPKYLFRKEGQNVTLSCEQNLNHDAMYWYRQDPGQGLRLIYYSQIVNDFQKGDIAEGYSVSREKKESFPLTVTSAQKNPTAFYLCASSQGGASYNEQFFGPGTRLTVL.

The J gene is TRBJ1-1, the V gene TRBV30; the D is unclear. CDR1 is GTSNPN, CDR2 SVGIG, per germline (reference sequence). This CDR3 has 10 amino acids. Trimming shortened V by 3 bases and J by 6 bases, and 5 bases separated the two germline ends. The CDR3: CAWREAEAFF. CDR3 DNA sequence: TGTGCCTGGAGGGAGGCTGAAGCTTTCTTT.

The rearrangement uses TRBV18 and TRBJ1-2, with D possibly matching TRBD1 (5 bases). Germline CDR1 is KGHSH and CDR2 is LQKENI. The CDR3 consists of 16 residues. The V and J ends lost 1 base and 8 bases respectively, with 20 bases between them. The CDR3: CASSPLAGQGSRGYTF. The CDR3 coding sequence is TGTGCCAGCTCACCACTTGCGGGGCAGGGCTCTAGGGGCTACACCTTC.

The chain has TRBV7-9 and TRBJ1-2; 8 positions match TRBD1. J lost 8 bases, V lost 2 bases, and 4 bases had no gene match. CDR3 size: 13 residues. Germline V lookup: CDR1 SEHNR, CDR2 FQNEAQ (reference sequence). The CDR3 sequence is CASSLLQGAGYTF. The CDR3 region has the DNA TGTGCCAGCAGCTTACTCCAGGGGGCCGGCTACACCTTC.

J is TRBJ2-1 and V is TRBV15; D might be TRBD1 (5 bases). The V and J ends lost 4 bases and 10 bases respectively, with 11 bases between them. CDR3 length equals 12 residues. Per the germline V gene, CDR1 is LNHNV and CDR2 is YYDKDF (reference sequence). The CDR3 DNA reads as TGTGCCACCAGCACCAGGGATTGGGAGCAGTTCTTC. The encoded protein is CATSTRDWEQFF. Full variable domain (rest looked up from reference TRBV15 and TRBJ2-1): DAMVIQNPRYQVTQFGKPVTLSCSQTLNHNVMYWYQQKSSQAPKLLFHYYDKDFNNEADTPDNFQSRRPNTSFCFLDIRSPGLGDTAMYLCATSTRDWEQFFGPGTRLTVL.

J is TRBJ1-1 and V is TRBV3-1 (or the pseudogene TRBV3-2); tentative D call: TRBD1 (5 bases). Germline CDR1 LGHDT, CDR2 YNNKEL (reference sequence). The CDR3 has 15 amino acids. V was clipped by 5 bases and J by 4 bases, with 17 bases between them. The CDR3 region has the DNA TGTGCCAGCAGCTACCGCGGCTCGGGGGGCACTGAAGCTTTCTTT. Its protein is CASSYRGSGGTEAFF.